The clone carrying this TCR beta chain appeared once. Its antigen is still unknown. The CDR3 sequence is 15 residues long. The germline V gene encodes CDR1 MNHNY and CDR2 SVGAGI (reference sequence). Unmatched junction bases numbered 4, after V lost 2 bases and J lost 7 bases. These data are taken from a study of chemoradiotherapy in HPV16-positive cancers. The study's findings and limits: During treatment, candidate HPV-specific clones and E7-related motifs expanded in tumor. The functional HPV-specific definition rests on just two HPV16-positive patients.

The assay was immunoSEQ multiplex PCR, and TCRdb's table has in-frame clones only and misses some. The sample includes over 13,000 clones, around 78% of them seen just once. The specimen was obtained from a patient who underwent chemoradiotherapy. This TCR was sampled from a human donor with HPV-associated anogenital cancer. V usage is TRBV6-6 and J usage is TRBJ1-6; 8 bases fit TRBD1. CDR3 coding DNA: TGTGCCAGCAGTTACGTGGGACAGGAGAATTCACCCCTCCACTTT. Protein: CASSYVGQENSPLHF.